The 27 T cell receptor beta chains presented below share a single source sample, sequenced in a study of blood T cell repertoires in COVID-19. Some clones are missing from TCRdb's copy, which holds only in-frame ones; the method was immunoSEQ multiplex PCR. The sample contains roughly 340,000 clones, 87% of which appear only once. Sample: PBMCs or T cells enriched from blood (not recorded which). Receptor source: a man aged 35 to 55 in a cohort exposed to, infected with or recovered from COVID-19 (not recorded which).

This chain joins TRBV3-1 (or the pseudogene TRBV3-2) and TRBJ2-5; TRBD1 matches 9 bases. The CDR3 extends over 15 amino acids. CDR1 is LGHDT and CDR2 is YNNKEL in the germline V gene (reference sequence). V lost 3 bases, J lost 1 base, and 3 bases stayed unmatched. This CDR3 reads CASSQLDRGQETQYF. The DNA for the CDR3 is TGTGCCAGCAGCCAGCTGGACAGGGGCCAAGAGACCCAGTACTTC.

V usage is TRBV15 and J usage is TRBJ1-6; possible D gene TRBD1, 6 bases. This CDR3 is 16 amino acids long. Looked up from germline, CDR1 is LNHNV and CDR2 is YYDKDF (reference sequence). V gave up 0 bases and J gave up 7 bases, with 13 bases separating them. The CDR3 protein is CATSRDPWQGNSPLHF. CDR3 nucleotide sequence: TGTGCCACCAGCAGAGATCCTTGGCAGGGGAATTCACCCCTCCACTTT.

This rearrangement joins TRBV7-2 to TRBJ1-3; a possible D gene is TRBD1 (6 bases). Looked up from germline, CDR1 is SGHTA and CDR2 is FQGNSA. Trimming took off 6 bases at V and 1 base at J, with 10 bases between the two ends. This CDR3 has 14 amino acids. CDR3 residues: CASRQGGSGNTIYF. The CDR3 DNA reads TGTGCCAGCAGGCAAGGGGGTTCTGGAAACACCATATATTTT.

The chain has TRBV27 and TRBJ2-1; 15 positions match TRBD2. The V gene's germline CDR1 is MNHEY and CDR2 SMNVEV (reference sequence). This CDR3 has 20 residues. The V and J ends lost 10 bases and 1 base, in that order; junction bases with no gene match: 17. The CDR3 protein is CATNTIRPGLAGGSYNEQFF. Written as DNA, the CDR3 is TGTGCCACAAACACAATTAGACCGGGACTAGCGGGGGGTTCCTACAATGAGCAGTTCTTC.

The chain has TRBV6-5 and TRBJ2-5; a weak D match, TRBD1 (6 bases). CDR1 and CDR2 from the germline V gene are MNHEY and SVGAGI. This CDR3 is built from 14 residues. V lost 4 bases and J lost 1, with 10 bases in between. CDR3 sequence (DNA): TGTGCCAGCAGTTTACAGGGTCCCCAAGAGACCCAGTACTTC. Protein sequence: CASSLQGPQETQYF.

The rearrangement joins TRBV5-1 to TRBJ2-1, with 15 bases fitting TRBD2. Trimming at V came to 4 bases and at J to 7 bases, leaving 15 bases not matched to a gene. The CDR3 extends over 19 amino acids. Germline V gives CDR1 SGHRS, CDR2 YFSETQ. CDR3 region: CASSETGTSGRPGSNEQFF. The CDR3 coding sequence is TGCGCCAGCAGCGAAACCGGGACTAGCGGGAGGCCGGGTAGTAATGAGCAGTTCTTC.

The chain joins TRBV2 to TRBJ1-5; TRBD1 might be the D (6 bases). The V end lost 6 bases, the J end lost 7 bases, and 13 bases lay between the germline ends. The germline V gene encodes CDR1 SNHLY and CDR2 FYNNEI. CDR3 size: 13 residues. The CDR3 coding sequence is TGTGCCAGCAGCAACAGGGTAGGGCAGCCCCAGCATTTT. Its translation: CASSNRVGQPQHF.

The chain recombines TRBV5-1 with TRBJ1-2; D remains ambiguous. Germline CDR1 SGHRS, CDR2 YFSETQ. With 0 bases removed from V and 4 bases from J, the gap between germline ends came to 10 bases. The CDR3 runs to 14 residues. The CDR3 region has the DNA TGCGCCAGCAGCTTGGTCGACGGAGTCTATGGCTACACCTTC. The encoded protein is CASSLVDGVYGYTF.

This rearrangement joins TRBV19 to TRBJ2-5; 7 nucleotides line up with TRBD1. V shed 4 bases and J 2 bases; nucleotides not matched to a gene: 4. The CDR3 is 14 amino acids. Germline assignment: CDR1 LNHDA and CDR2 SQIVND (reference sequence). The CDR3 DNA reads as TGTGCCAGTAGTAGACAGGGACGACAAGAGACCCAGTACTTC. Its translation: CASSRQGRQETQYF.

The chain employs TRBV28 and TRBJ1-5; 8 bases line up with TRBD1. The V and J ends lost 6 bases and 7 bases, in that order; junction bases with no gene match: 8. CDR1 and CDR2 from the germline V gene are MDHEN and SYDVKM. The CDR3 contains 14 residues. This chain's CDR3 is CASSLDRERQPQHF. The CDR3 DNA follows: TGTGCCAGCAGCCTGGACAGGGAGCGGCAGCCCCAGCATTTT. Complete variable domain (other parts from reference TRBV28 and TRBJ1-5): DVKVTQSSRYLVKRTGEKVFLECVQDMDHENMFWYRQDPGLGLRLIYFSYDVKMKEKGDIPEGYSVSREKKERFSLILESASTNQTSMYLCASSLDRERQPQHFGDGTRLSIL.

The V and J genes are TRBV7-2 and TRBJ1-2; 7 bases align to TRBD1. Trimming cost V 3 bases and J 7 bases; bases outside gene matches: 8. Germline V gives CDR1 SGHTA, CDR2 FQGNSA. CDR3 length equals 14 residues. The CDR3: CASSLVGQRRGYTF. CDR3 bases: TGTGCCAGCAGCTTGGTGGGACAGCGGCGTGGCTACACCTTC.

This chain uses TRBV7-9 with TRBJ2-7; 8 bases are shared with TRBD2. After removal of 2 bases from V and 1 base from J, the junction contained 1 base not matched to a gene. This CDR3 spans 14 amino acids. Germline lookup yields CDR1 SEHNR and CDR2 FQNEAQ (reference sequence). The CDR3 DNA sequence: TGTGCCAGCAGCTTACTAGCGGGTTCCTACGAGCAGTACTTC. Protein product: CASSLLAGSYEQYF.

The CDR3 is CATHGTGETSGAYNEQFF. In nucleotides, the CDR3 is TGTGCCACACACGGGACAGGGGAGACTAGCGGGGCCTACAATGAGCAGTTCTTC. This chain joins TRBV19 and TRBJ2-1; D is possibly TRBD2 (11 bases). This CDR3 comprises 18 residues. V lost 10 bases, J lost 2 bases, and 27 bases lay in between. CDR1 and CDR2 from the germline V gene are LNHDA and SQIVND (reference sequence).

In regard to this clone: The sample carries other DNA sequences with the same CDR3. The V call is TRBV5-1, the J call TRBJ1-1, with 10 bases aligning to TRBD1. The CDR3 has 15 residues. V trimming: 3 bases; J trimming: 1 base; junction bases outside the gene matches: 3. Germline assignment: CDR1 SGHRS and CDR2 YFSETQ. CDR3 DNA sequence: TGCGCCAGCAGCTGGGGACAGGGGTGGAACACTGAAGCTTTCTTT. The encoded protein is CASSWGQGWNTEAFF.

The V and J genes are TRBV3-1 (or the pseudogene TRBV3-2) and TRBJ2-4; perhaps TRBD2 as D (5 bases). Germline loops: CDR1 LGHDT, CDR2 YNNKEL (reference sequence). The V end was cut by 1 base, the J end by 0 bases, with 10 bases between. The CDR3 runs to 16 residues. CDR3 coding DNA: TGTGCCAGCAGCCAAGTTGCAGGACTAGCCAAAAACATTCAGTACTTC. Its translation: CASSQVAGLAKNIQYF.

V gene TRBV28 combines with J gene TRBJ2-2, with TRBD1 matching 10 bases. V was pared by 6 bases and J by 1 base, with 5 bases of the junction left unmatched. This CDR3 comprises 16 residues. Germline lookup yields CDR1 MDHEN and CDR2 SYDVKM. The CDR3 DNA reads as TGTGCCAGCAGCCGCCGGACAGGGGGGAACACCGGGGAGCTGTTTTTT. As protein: CASSRRTGGNTGELFF.

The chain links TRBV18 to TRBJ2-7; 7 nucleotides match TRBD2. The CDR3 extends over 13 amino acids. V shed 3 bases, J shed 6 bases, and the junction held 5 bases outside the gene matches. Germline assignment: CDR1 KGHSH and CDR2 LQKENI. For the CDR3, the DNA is TGTGCCAGCTCACCGGAGCTAGCGGTCGAGCAGTACTTC. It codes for CASSPELAVEQYF.

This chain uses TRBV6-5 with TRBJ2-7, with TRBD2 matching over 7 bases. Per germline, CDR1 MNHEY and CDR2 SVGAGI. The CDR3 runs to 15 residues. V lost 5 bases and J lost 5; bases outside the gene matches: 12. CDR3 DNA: TGTGCCAGCAGTCTGCTTGGGGCGGGAGAAGACGAGCAGTACTTC. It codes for CASSLLGAGEDEQYF.

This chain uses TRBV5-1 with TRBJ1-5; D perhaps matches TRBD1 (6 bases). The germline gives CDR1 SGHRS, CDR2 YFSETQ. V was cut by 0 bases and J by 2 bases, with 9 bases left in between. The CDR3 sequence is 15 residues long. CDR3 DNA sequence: TGCGCCAGCAGCTTGGGGACAGAAGGCAATCAGCCCCAGCATTTT. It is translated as CASSLGTEGNQPQHF.

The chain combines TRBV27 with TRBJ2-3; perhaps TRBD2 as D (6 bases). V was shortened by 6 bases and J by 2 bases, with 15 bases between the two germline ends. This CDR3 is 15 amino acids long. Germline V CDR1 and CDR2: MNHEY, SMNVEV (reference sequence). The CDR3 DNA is TGTGCCAGCAGGTTGGGGGGAGAATACACAGATACGCAGTATTTT. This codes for CASRLGGEYTDTQYF.

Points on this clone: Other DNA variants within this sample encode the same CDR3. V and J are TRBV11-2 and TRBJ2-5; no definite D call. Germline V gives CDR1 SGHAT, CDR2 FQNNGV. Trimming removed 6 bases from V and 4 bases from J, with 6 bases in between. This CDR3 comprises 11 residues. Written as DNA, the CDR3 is TGTGCCAGCAGTCCCGGAGAGACCCAGTACTTC. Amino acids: CASSPGETQYF.

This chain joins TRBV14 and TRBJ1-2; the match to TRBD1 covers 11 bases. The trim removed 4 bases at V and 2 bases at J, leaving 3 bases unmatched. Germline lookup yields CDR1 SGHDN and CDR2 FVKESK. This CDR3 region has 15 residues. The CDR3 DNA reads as TGTGCCAGCAGCCCCCGGACAGGGGGCAACTATGGCTACACCTTC. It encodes CASSPRTGGNYGYTF.

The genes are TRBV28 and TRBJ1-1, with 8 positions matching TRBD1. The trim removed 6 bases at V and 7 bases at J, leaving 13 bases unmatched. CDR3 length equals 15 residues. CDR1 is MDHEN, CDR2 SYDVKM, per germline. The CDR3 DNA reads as TGTGCCAGCAGCCCCCGGGACAGGCTGCGGATTGAAGCTTTCTTT. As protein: CASSPRDRLRIEAFF.

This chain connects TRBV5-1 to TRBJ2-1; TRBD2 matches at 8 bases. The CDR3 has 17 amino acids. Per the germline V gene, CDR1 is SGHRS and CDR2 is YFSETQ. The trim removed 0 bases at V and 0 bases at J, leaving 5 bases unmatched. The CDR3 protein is CASSLVSSGSSYNEQFF. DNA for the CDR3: TGCGCCAGCAGCTTGGTATCCAGCGGGAGCTCCTACAATGAGCAGTTCTTC.

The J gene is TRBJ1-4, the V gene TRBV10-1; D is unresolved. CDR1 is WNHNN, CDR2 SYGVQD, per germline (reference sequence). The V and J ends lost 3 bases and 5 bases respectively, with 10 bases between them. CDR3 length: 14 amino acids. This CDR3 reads CASSDQTGNEKLFF. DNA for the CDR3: TGCGCCAGCAGTGACCAGACGGGGAATGAAAAACTGTTTTTT.

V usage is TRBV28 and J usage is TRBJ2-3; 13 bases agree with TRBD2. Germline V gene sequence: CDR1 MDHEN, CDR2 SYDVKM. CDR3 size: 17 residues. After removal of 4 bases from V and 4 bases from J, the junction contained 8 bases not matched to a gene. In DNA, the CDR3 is TGTGCCAGCAGTTCCGCCACTAGCGGGAGGGCCTCAGATACGCAGTATTTT. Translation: CASSSATSGRASDTQYF. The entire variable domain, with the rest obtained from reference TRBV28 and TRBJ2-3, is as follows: DVKVTQSSRYLVKRTGEKVFLECVQDMDHENMFWYRQDPGLGLRLIYFSYDVKMKEKGDIPEGYSVSREKKERFSLILESASTNQTSMYLCASSSATSGRASDTQYFGPGTRLTVL.

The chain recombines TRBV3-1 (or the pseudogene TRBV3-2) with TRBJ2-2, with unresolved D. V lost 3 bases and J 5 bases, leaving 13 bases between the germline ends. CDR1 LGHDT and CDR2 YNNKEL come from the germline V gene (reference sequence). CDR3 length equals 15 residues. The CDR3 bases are TGTGCCAGCAGCCACAGTCACACCGGGACCGGGGAGCTGTTTTTT. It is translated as CASSHSHTGTGELFF.